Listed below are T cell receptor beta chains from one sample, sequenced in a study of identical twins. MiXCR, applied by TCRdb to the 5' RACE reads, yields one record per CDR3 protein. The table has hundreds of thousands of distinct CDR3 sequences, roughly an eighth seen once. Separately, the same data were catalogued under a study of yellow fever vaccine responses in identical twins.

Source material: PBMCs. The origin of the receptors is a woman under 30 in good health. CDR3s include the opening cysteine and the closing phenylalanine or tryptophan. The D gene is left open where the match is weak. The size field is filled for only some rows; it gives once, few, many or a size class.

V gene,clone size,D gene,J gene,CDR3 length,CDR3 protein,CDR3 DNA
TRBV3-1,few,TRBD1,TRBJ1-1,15,CASSHLGTGSTEAFF,TGTGCCAGCAGCCACCTTGGGACAGGGAGCACTGAAGCTTTCTTT
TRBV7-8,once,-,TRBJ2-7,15,CASSLAAGARYEQYF,TGTGCCAGCAGCTTAGCCGCGGGGGCGCGCTACGAGCAGTACTTC
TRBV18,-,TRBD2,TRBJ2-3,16,CASSPRLAGGADTQYF,TGTGCCAGCTCACCACGGTTAGCGGGGGGAGCAGATACGCAGTATTTT
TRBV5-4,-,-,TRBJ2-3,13,CASTSVKTDTQYF,TGTGCCAGCACCTCTGTAAAAACAGATACGCAGTATTTT
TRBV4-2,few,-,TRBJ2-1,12,CASRGLSDEQFF,TGTGCCAGCAGGGGACTCTCCGATGAGCAGTTCTTC
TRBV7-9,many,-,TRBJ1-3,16,CASSQDSSYSGNTIYF,TGTGCCAGCAGCCAGGACAGCTCATACTCTGGAAACACCATATATTTT
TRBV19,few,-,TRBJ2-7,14,CASSPLAGTYEQYF,TGTGCCAGTAGTCCCTTGGCCGGTACCTACGAGCAGTACTTC
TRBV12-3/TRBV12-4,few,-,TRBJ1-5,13,CASSFWGGQPQHF,TGTGCCAGCAGTTTCTGGGGCGGGCAGCCCCAGCATTTT
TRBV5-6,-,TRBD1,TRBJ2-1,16,CASSLVGTGGSNEQFF,TGTGCCAGCAGCTTGGTAGGGACAGGGGGTTCCAATGAGCAGTTCTTC
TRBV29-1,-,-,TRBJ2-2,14,CSVDSRGDTGELFF,TGCAGCGTTGACTCTCGAGGGGACACCGGGGAGCTGTTTTTT
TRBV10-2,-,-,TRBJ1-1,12,CASSRTETKAFF,TGCGCCAGCAGCAGAACAGAAACGAAAGCTTTCTTT
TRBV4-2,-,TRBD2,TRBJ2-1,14,CASSDTTSYDEQFF,TGTGCCAGCAGTGACACGACTAGCTACGATGAGCAGTTCTTC
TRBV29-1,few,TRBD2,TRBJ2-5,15,CSVEFGTSGQETQYF,TGCAGCGTTGAATTCGGGACTAGCGGTCAAGAGACCCAGTACTTC
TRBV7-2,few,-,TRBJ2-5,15,CASSLGGDYGSTQYF,TGTGCCAGCAGCTTAGGGGGTGACTACGGGTCGACCCAGTACTTC
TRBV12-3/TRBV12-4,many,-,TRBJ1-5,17,CASSWGYWTNSNQPQHF,TGTGCCAGCAGCTGGGGATACTGGACAAATAGCAATCAGCCCCAGCATTTT
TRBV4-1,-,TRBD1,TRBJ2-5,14,CASSQEGQAETQYF,TGCGCCAGCAGCCAAGAAGGACAGGCAGAGACCCAGTACTTC
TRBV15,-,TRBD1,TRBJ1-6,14,CATRRTGLNSPLHF,TGTGCCACCAGAAGGACAGGGCTTAATTCACCCCTCCACTTT
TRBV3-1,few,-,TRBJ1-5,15,CASSQGTVPGQPQHF,TGTGCCAGCAGCCAAGGGACGGTTCCGGGACAGCCCCAGCATTTT
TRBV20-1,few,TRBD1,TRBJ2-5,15,CSARDPDRDRETQYF,TGCAGTGCTAGAGATCCGGACAGGGATCGGGAGACCCAGTACTTC
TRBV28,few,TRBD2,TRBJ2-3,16,CASSSPLADYTDTQYF,TGTGCCAGCAGTTCTCCACTAGCGGACTACACAGATACGCAGTATTTT
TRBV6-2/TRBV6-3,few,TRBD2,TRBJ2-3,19,CASSYPLAGGQNAADTQYF,TGTGCCAGCAGTTACCCGCTAGCGGGAGGGCAAAACGCGGCAGATACGCAGTATTTT
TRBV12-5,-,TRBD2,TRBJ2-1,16,CASVMSGSGPDNEQFF,TGTGCTAGTGTTATGAGCGGGAGTGGTCCCGACAATGAGCAGTTCTTC
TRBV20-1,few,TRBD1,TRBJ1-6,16,CSARPGQGVLDSPLHF,TGCAGTGCTAGGCCGGGACAGGGCGTCCTGGATTCACCCCTCCACTTT
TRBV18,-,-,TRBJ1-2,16,CASSPGALSLDYGYTF,TGTGCCAGCTCTCCTGGGGCACTGAGCCTTGATTATGGCTACACCTTC
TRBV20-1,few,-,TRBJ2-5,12,CSASGYQETQYF,TGCAGTGCTAGCGGGTACCAAGAGACCCAGTACTTC
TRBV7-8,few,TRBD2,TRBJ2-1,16,CASSPGTSGIHNEQFF,TGTGCCAGCAGCCCCGGGACTAGCGGGATTCACAATGAGCAGTTCTTC
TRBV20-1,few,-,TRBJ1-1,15,CSARETRGLNTEAFF,TGCAGTGCTAGAGAGACCAGGGGCTTGAACACTGAAGCTTTCTTT
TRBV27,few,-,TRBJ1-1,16,CASMQPWRGDNTEAFF,TGTGCCAGCATGCAACCCTGGAGGGGAGATAATACTGAAGCTTTCTTT
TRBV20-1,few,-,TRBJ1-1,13,CSARRQGSTEAFF,TGCAGTGCTAGAAGGCAGGGGAGCACTGAAGCTTTCTTT